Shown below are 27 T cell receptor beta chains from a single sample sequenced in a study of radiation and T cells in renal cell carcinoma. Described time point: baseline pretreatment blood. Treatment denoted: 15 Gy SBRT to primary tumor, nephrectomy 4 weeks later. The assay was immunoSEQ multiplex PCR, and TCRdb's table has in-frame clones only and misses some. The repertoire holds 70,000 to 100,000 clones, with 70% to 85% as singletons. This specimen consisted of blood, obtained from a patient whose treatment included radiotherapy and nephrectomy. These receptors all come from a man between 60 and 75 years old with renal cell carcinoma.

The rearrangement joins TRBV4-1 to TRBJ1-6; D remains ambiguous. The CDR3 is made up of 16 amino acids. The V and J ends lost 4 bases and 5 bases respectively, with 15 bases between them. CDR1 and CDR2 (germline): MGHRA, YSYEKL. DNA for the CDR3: TGCGCCAGCAGCCCCCGACAAGGTGGAAATAATTCACCCCTCCACTTT. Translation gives CASSPRQGGNNSPLHF.

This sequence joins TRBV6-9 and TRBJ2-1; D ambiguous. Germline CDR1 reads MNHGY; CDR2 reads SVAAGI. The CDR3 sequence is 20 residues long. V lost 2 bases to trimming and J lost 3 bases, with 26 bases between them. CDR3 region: CASSYPLRPTVPTYYNEQFF. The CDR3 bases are TGTGCCAGCAGTTATCCCCTCCGACCTACTGTCCCTACTTACTACAATGAGCAGTTCTTC.

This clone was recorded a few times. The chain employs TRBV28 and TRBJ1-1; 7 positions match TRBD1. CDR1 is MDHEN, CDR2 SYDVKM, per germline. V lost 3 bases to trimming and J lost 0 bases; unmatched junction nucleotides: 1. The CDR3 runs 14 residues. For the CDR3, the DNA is TGTGCCAGCAGTTTGGGACAGATGAACACTGAAGCTTTCTTT. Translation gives CASSLGQMNTEAFF.

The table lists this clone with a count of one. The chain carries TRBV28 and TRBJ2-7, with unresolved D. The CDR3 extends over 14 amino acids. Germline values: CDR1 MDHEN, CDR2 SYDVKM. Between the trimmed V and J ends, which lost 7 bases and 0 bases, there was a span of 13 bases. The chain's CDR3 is CASNSRWASYEQYF. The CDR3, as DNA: TGTGCCAGCAATTCAAGGTGGGCCTCCTACGAGCAGTACTTC.

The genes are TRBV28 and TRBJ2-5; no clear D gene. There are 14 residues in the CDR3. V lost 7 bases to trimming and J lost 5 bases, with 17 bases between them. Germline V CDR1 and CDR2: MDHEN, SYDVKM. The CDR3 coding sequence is TGTGCCAGCACCCGCTTGACGGGCCGGGAGACCCAGTACTTC. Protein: CASTRLTGRETQYF.

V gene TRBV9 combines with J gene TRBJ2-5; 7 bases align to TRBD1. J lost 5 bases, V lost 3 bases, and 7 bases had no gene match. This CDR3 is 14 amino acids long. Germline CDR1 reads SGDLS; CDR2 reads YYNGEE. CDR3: CASSAGQPMETQYF. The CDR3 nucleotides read TGTGCCAGCAGCGCGGGACAGCCGATGGAGACCCAGTACTTC.

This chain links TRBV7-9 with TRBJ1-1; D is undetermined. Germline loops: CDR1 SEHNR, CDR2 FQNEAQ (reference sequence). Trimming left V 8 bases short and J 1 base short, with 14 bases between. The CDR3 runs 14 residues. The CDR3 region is CASGKWAENTEAFF. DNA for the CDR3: TGTGCCAGCGGGAAATGGGCAGAGAACACTGAAGCTTTCTTT.

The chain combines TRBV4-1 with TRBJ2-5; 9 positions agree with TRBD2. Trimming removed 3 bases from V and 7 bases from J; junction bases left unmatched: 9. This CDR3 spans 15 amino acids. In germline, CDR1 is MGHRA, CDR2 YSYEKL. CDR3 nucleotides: TGCGCCAGCAGCCAGGCGGGAGGGCCTGGGGTGACCCAGTACTTC. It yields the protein CASSQAGGPGVTQYF.

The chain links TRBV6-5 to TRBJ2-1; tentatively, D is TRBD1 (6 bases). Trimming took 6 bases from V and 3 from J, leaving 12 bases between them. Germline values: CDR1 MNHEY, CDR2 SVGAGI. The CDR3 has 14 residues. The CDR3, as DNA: TGTGCCAGCAGGAAAAGGGGGAGCTACAATGAGCAGTTCTTC. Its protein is CASRKRGSYNEQFF.

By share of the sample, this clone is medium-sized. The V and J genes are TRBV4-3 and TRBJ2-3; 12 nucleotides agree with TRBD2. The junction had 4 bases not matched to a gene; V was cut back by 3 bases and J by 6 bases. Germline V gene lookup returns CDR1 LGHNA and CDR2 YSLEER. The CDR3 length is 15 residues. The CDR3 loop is CASSHSSGRGDTQYF. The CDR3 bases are TGCGCCAGCAGCCATTCTAGCGGGAGGGGGGATACGCAGTATTTT.

The CDR3 spells CVTWSRTDTQYF. The DNA of the CDR3 is TGTGTCACGTGGAGCCGCACAGATACGCAGTATTTT. The J gene is TRBJ2-3, the V gene TRBV27; D gene unclear. Germline CDR1 is MNHEY and CDR2 is SMNVEV (reference sequence). The CDR3 is 12 residues long.

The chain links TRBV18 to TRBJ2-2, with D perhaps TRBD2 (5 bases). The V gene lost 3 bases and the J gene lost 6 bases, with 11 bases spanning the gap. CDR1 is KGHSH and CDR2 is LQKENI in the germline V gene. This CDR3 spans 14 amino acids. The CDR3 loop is CASSPDGRAGELFF. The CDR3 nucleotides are TGTGCCAGCTCACCCGACGGGCGGGCCGGGGAGCTGTTTTTT.

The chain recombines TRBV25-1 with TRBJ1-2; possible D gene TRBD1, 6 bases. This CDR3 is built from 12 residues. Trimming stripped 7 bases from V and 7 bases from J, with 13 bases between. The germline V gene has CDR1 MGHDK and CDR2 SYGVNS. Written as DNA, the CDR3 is TGTGCCAGCATTCCCGGGACATGTGGCTACACCTTC. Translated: CASIPGTCGYTF.

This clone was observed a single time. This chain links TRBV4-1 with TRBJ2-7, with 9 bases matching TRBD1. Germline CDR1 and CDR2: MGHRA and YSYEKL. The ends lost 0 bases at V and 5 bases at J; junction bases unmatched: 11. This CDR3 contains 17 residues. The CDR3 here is CASSQDQEAQGADEQYF. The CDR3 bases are TGCGCCAGCAGCCAAGATCAGGAGGCACAGGGGGCTGACGAGCAGTACTTC.

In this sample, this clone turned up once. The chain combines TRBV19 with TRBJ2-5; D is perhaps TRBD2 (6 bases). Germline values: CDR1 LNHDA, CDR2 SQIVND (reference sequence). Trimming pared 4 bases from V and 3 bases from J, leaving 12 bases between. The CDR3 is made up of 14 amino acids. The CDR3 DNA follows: TGTGCCAGTAGTACGCCGGGACTTAAAGAGACCCAGTACTTC. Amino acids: CASSTPGLKETQYF.

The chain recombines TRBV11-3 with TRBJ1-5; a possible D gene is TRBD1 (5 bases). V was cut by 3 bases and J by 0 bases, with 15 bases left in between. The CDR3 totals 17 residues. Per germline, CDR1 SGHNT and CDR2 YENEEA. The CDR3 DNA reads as TGTGCCAGCAGCTTCGGACAAGGGGTCTATAGCAATCAGCCCCAGCATTTT. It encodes CASSFGQGVYSNQPQHF.

Written as DNA, the CDR3 is TGCGCCAGCACCTCTGCCCCGGGACTAGCGGGAGATTTTAGGGCGGAGACCCAGTACTTC. It codes for CASTSAPGLAGDFRAETQYF. The chain employs TRBV5-1 and TRBJ2-5; 14 bases fit TRBD2. The CDR3 sequence is 20 residues long. The junction had 21 bases not matched to a gene; V was cut back by 6 bases and J by 5 bases. From germline, CDR1 is SGHRS and CDR2 YFSETQ.

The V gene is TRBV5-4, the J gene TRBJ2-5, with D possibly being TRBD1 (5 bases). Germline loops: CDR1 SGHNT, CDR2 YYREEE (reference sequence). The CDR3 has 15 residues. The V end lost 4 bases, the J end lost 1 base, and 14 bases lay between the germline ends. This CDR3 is CASSPELRGQETQYF. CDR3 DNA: TGTGCCAGCAGCCCAGAATTAAGGGGCCAAGAGACCCAGTACTTC.

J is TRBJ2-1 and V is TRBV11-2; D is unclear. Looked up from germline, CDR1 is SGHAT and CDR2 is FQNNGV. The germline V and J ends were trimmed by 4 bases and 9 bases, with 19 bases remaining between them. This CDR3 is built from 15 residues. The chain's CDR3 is CASSSSSSRVGEQFF. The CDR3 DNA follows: TGTGCCAGCAGCTCCTCCAGTTCGAGAGTTGGTGAGCAGTTCTTC.

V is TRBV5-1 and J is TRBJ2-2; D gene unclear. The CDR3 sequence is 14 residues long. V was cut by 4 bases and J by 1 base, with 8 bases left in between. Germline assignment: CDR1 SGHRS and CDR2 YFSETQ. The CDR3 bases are TGCGCCAGCAGCCTCAGTGGGAACACCGGGGAGCTGTTTTTT. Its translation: CASSLSGNTGELFF.

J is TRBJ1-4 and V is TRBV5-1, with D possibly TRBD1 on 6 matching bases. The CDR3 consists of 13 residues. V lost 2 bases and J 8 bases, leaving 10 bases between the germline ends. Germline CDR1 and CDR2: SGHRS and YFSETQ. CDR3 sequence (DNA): TGCGCCAGCAGCTTAGGGGGGGAGGAAAAACTGTTTTTT. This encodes CASSLGGEEKLFF.

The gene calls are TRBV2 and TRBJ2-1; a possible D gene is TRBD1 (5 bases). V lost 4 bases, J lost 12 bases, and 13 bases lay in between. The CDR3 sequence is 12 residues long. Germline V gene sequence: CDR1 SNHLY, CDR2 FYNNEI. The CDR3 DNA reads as TGTGCCAGCAGTGTTCAGGGCGGTGGGCAGTTCTTC. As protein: CASSVQGGGQFF.

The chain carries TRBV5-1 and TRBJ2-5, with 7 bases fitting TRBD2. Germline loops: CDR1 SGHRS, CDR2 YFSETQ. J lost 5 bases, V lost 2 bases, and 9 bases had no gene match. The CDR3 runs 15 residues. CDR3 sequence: CASSFGTISGETQYF. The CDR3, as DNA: TGCGCCAGCAGCTTCGGGACTATCTCAGGGGAGACCCAGTACTTC.

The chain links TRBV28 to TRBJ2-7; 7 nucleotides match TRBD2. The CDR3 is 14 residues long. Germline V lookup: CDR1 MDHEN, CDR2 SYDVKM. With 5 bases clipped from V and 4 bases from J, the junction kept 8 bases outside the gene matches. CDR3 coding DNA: TGTGCCAGCAGTGCGCCGCGGGAGATATACGAGCAGTACTTC. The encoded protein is CASSAPREIYEQYF.

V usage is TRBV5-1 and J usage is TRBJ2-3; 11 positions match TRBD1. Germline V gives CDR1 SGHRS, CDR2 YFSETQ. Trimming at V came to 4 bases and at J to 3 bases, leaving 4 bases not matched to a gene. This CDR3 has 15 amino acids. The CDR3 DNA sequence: TGCGCCAGCAGCCACGGGACAGGGGGAACAGATACGCAGTATTTT. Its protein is CASSHGTGGTDTQYF.

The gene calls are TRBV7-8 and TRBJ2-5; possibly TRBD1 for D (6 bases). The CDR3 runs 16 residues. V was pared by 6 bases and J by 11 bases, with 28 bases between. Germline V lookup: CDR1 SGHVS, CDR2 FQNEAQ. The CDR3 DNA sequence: TGTGCCAGCAGTCCTGAGGCGGCTATCTTATCTACAGGGCAGTACTTC. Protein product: CASSPEAAILSTGQYF.

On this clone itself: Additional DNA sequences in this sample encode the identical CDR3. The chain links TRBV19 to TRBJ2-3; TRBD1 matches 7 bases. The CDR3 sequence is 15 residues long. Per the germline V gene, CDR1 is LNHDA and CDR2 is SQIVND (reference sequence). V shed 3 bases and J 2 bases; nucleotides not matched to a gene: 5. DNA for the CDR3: TGTGCCAGTAGTATTAGGACAGGCAACACAGATACGCAGTATTTT. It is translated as CASSIRTGNTDTQYF. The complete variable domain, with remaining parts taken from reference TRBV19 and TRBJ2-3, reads DGGITQSPKYLFRKEGQNVTLSCEQNLNHDAMYWYRQDPGQGLRLIYYSQIVNDFQKGDIAEGYSVSREKKESFPLTVTSAQKNPTAFYLCASSIRTGNTDTQYFGPGTRLTVL.